The clone carrying this T cell receptor (beta chain) was observed many times. Its antigen is not identified. Here immunoSEQ multiplex PCR was the method, and the copy in TCRdb shows in-frame clones only, minus some. This table has more than 70,000 clones, approximately 81% appearing once. These data are taken from a study of OX40 agonist ivuxolimab in advanced cancers. Autoimmune disease history or systemic immunosuppression barred patients. This CDR3 spans 15 amino acids. Germline assignment: CDR1 SGHDN and CDR2 FVKESK. Trimming removed 4 bases at V and 0 bases at J, with 10 bases between. Overall study results and limits: CD4+ and CD8+ blood T cells expanded clonally by week 6 at 0.1 to 3.0 mg/kg. Patients with a partial response at 0.1-3.0 mg/kg had among the lowest clonal expansion.

The sequenced sample was CD4+ or CD8+ T cells sorted from blood, obtained in a trial of the OX40 agonist ivuxolimab. The V and J genes are TRBV14 and TRBJ1-3, with unresolved D. The origin of this receptor is an adult with an advanced solid tumor such as melanoma, head and neck, liver or kidney cancer. The CDR3 sequence is CASSRGKVSGNTIYF. In DNA, the CDR3 is TGTGCCAGCAGCCGTGGAAAGGTCTCTGGAAACACCATATATTTT.